What follows is one TCR beta chain and its context. Its antigen remains unknown. Germline V gene lookup returns CDR1 SEHNR and CDR2 FQNEAQ (reference sequence). The CDR3 contains 16 residues. The V and J ends lost 5 bases and 5 bases respectively, with 19 bases between them. The sample originates from a study of cytomegalovirus exposure and HLA in healthy donors. Only in-frame clones appear in the TCRdb table, and some are missing; sequencing was by immunoSEQ multiplex PCR. The sample includes 150,000 to 200,000 clones, roughly 80% of them seen just once. Findings of the study overall: In vitro testing confirmed three CMV-associated chains as specific for CMV antigens.

The sequenced sample was PBMCs. J is TRBJ1-5 and V is TRBV7-9; no clear D gene. This TCR derives from a woman aged 18-29 years in good health and CMV-seropositive. This chain's CDR3 is CASSPYLDTPDQPQHF. The CDR3 DNA is TGTGCCAGCAGCCCCTATCTTGACACCCCTGATCAGCCCCAGCATTTT.